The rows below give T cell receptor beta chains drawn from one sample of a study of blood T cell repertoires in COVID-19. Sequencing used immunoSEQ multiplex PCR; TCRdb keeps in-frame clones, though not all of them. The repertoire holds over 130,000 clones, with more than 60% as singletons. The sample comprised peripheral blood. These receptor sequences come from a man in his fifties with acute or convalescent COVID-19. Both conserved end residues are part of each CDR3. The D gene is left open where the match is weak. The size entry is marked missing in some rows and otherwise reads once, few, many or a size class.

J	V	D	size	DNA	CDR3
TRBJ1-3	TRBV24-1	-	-	TGTGCCACCGACGCGGCCCTTTCTGGAAACACCATATATTTT	CATDAALSGNTIYF
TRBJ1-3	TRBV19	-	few	TGTGCCAGTAGTATAATTGCCAGCTCTGGAAACACCATATATTTT	CASSIIASSGNTIYF
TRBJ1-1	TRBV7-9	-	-	TGTGCCAGCAGCTTAGAGGGCTTGAAAGGGGCGGACACTGAAGCTTTCTTT	CASSLEGLKGADTEAFF
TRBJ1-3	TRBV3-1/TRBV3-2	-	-	TGTGCCAGCAGCTCCGGGTTTTCTGGAAACACCATATATTTT	CASSSGFSGNTIYF
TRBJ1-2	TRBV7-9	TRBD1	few	TGTGCCAGCAGACCGACAGGGACCTATGGCTACACCTTC	CASRPTGTYGYTF
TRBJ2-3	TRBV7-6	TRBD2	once	TGTGCCAGCAGCTTAGTCGGCGGGGGAGGCGGTACGCAGTATTTT	CASSLVGGGGGTQYF
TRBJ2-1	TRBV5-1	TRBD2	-	TGCGCCAGCAGCTGGTCTAGCGGGGGGAACAATGAGCAGTTCTTC	CASSWSSGGNNEQFF
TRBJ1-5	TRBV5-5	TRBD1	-	TGTGCCAGCAGCAACCGGGACAGGGGGCGAAGCAATCAGCCCCAGCATTTT	CASSNRDRGRSNQPQHF
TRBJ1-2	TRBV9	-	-	TGTGCCAGCAGCGCCCCCCCGGGGGGCTACACCTTC	CASSAPPGGYTF
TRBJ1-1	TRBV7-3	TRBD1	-	TGTGCCAGCAGCTTCAGACAGGGGACTGAAGCTTTCTTT	CASSFRQGTEAFF
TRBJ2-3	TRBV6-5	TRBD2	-	TGTGCCAGCAGTTATTCAAGCGGGGGGGCCGCAGATACGCAGTATTTT	CASSYSSGGAADTQYF
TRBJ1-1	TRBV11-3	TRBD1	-	TGTGCCAGCAGCTTAGATAATAGACAGGGGGCGCCGGACACTGAAGCTTTCTTT	CASSLDNRQGAPDTEAFF
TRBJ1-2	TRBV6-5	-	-	TGTGCCAGCAGTTCCCCACATACAGGGTTTCGCGGCTACACCTTC	CASSSPHTGFRGYTF
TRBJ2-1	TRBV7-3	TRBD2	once	TGTGCCAGCAGCTTAGGCCCCCAGCGGGGGGGCCTGGATGAGCAGTTCTTC	CASSLGPQRGGLDEQFF
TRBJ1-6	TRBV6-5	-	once	TGTGCCAGCAGGAGAACAGGGTTCATTTCACCCCTCCACTTT	CASRRTGFISPLHF
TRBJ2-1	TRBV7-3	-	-	TGTGCCAGCAGCTTAAGGAGACCCTCCGGGGGAAACTCCTACAATGAGCAGTTCTTC	CASSLRRPSGGNSYNEQFF
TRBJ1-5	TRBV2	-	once	TGTGCCAGCAGTGAATTCAGGGGCAATCAGCCCCAGCATTTT	CASSEFRGNQPQHF
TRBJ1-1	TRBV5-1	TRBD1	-	TGCGCCAGCAGCTTGTTAGGTTCAGGGGGAGGCATGAACACTGAAGCTTTCTTT	CASSLLGSGGGMNTEAFF
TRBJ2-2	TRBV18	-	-	TGTGCCAGCTCGCCGGGGGGCCTGAACACCGGGGAGCTGTTTTTT	CASSPGGLNTGELFF
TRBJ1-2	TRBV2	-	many	TGTGCCAGCAGTGGGAGTCTTGGCTACACCTTC	CASSGSLGYTF
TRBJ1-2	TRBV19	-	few	TGTGCCAGTAGTATGACAAACTCTAACTATGGCTACACCTTC	CASSMTNSNYGYTF
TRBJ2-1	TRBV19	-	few	TGTGCCAGTAGTCCGATGACTGAGAATGAGCAGTTCTTC	CASSPMTENEQFF
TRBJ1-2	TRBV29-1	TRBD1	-	TGCAGCGTTGAGCAGGGGGTAGTGGGCTACACCTTC	CSVEQGVVGYTF
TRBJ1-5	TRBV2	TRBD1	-	TGTGCCAGCAGTGATTCGACAGGGAATCAGCCCCAGCATTTT	CASSDSTGNQPQHF
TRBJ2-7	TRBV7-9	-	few	TGTGCCAGCAGCCAGGAAGCAGGGAGGTTGTACGAGCAGTACTTC	CASSQEAGRLYEQYF
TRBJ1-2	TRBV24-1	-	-	TGTGCCACCAGTGATGGTGACACCTTCTATGGCTACACCTTC	CATSDGDTFYGYTF
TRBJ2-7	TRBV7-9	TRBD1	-	TGTGCCAGCAGCATAAGACAGGGGTTAAAGGGGTCCTACGAGCAGTACTTC	CASSIRQGLKGSYEQYF
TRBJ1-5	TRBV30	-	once	TGTGCCTGGAGTGGCCAGGTCGGCAATCAGCCCCAGCATTTT	CAWSGQVGNQPQHF
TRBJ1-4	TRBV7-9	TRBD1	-	TGTGCCAGCAGCCTTCGGGGACAGAATGAAAAACTGTTTTTT	CASSLRGQNEKLFF
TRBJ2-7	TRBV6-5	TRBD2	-	TGTGCCAGCAGTAGGACTAGCGGGGGACGTTACGAGCAGTACTTC	CASSRTSGGRYEQYF
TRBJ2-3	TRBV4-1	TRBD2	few	TGCGCCAGCAGCCATCCGGGACTAGCGGGGGGGCTTCGGAACACAGATACGCAGTATTTT	CASSHPGLAGGLRNTDTQYF
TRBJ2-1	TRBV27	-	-	TGTGCCAGCAGTTTGAGCAGGGAGGTCTACAATGAGCAGTTCTTC	CASSLSREVYNEQFF
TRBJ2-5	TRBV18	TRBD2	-	TGTGCCAGCTCACCACCAGCGGGGCCGCGGACCCAGTACTTC	CASSPPAGPRTQYF
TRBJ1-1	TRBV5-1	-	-	TGCGCCAGCAGCTCAGCCCTAGGGGGGAACACTGAAGCTTTCTTT	CASSSALGGNTEAFF
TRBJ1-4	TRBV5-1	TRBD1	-	TGCGCCAGCAGCTTTGGAGGGACAGGGGGCCCGGCTAATGAAAAACTGTTTTTT	CASSFGGTGGPANEKLFF
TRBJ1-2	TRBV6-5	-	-	TGTGCCAGCAGGATTACAGGGTGGGGAGGCTACACCTTC	CASRITGWGGYTF
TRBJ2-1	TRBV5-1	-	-	TGCGCCAGCAGCTCACAGAGTCATAACAATGAGCAGTTCTTC	CASSSQSHNNEQFF
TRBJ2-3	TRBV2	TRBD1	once	TGTGCCAGCAGTCTTCAAGGACAGGCCGCAGATACGCAGTATTTT	CASSLQGQAADTQYF
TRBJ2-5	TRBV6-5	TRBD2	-	TGTGCCAGCAGTTACTCTAGCGGGGGAGGTGGAGAGACCCAGTACTTC	CASSYSSGGGGETQYF
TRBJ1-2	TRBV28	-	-	TGTGCCAGCACCATTCCGGCAGGGGTTGGCTACACCTTC	CASTIPAGVGYTF
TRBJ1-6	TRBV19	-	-	TGTGCCAGTAGTTCGCAGGGTCTTACTAATTCACCCCTCCACTTT	CASSSQGLTNSPLHF
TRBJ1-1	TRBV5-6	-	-	TGTGCCAGCAGCTTGGGAGGGACGGGAGCCCGGAACACTGAAGCTTTCTTT	CASSLGGTGARNTEAFF
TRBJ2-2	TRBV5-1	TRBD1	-	TGCGCCACCAACCTGGGACAGGGGAACATCGGGGAGCTGTTTTTT	CATNLGQGNIGELFF
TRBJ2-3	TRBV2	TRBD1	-	TGTGCCAGCAGCTACACAGGGGGTGAGACAGATACGCAGTATTTT	CASSYTGGETDTQYF
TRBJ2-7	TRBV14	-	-	TGTGCCAGCAGCCAAACACTAGGTCCCTACTCCTACGAGCAGTACTTC	CASSQTLGPYSYEQYF
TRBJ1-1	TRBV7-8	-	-	TGTGCCAGCAGCCCGGTCGTGGACACTGAAGCTTTCTTT	CASSPVVDTEAFF